Listed below are T cell receptor beta chains from one sample, sequenced in a study of CD8 T cells in Susac syndrome. MiXCR, run by TCRdb on the immunoSEQ multiplex PCR reads, gives a single entry per CDR3 protein. The sample lists around 270,000 distinct CDR3 sequences; over 75% were seen once. The sequenced sample was CD8+ T cells from PBMCs. These receptors all stem from a human donor with multiple sclerosis. Both conserved end residues are part of each CDR3. Each record gives: V gene, J gene, D gene, clone size, CDR3 protein, CDR3 DNA. The D gene is left open where the match is weak. Clone size is shown for a subset of rows, as once, few, many or a class of expanded clone.

TRBV20-1,TRBJ1-1,.,.,CSARASPGLDEAFF,TGCAGTGCTAGAGCCTCGCCGGGGTTAGATGAAGCTTTCTTT
TRBV9,TRBJ1-2,TRBD1,.,CASSVSGTGGPYGYTF,TGTGCCAGCAGCGTATCCGGGACAGGGGGTCCCTATGGCTACACCTTC
TRBV5-4,TRBJ1-1,.,.,CASSLQENTEAFF,TGTGCCAGCAGCCTACAGGAAAACACTGAAGCTTTCTTT
TRBV27,TRBJ2-7,.,.,CASRHAQGVHEQYF,TGTGCCAGCAGGCACGCCCAAGGGGTCCACGAGCAGTACTTC
TRBV5-4,TRBJ2-3,TRBD1,.,CASSPGQGGPDTQYF,TGTGCCAGCAGCCCCGGACAGGGGGGGCCCGATACGCAGTATTTT
TRBV28,TRBJ2-5,TRBD2,.,CASSITTSGAETQYF,TGTGCCAGCAGTATAACGACTAGCGGAGCTGAGACCCAGTACTTC
TRBV28,TRBJ2-7,.,.,CASSLLGPGVGGEQYF,TGTGCCAGCAGTTTATTAGGGCCCGGGGTGGGAGGCGAGCAGTACTTC
TRBV6-2/TRBV6-3,TRBJ2-7,TRBD2,.,CASSYRTSGSYEQYF,TGTGCCAGCAGTTACAGGACTAGCGGCTCCTACGAGCAGTACTTC
TRBV7-2,TRBJ2-2,.,.,CASSLVGANTGELFF,TGTGCCAGCAGCTTAGTGGGAGCGAACACCGGGGAGCTGTTTTTT
TRBV27,TRBJ1-1,.,.,CASSLLDSIFVTEAFF,TGTGCCAGCAGTTTACTAGACAGCATCTTTGTCACTGAAGCTTTCTTT
TRBV29-1,TRBJ2-7,.,.,CSVEWVFGELYEQYF,TGCAGCGTTGAATGGGTCTTCGGGGAATTGTACGAGCAGTACTTC
TRBV27,TRBJ2-3,TRBD1,.,CASTDRVVADTQYF,TGTGCCAGCACCGACAGGGTTGTTGCAGATACGCAGTATTTT
TRBV12-3/TRBV12-4,TRBJ1-1,.,.,CASSFGRYSPNTEAFF,TGTGCCAGCAGTTTCGGCCGTTACAGCCCGAACACTGAAGCTTTCTTT
TRBV3-1,TRBJ2-1,TRBD2,.,CASSPGASGRAPSYNEQFF,TGTGCCAGCAGCCCGGGGGCTAGCGGGAGGGCCCCCTCCTACAATGAGCAGTTCTTC
TRBV27,TRBJ2-7,.,.,CASSFGGHEQYF,TGTGCCAGCAGTTTTGGGGGCCACGAGCAGTACTTC
TRBV27,TRBJ2-6,.,.,CASKRGAGDFSGANVLTF,TGTGCCAGCAAGAGAGGTGCAGGGGACTTCTCTGGGGCCAACGTCCTGACTTTC
TRBV6-5,TRBJ2-3,.,.,CASSYGSGDTQYF,TGTGCCAGCAGTTACGGTAGTGGCGATACGCAGTATTTT
TRBV7-6,TRBJ1-2,.,.,CASRTRHHGYTF,TGTGCCAGCAGGACCAGACACCATGGCTACACCTTC
TRBV20-1,TRBJ1-4,.,.,CSASAEGTNEKLFF,TGCAGTGCTAGTGCCGAGGGGACTAATGAAAAACTGTTTTTT
TRBV11-1,TRBJ2-1,.,.,CASSSLRLASRGRTYNEQFF,TGTGCCAGCAGCTCCCTACGACTGGCTTCGAGGGGGAGAACCTACAATGAGCAGTTCTTC
TRBV24-1,TRBJ1-1,.,.,CAQPGDNTEAFF,TGTGCTCAACCGGGGGACAACACTGAAGCTTTCTTT
TRBV13,TRBJ1-4,.,.,CASRERVNEKLFF,TGTGCCAGTCGGGAACGAGTTAATGAAAAACTGTTTTTT
TRBV7-2,TRBJ2-1,.,few,CASSPRALSPNYNEQFF,TGTGCCAGCAGCCCCAGGGCTCTTAGCCCCAACTACAATGAGCAGTTCTTC
TRBV7-2,TRBJ2-1,.,.,CASTLYGGINNEQFF,TGTGCCAGCACCCTATACGGCGGGATAAACAATGAGCAGTTCTTC
TRBV7-6,TRBJ1-2,TRBD1,.,CASSLSQGADYGYTF,TGTGCCAGCAGCTTGTCCCAGGGGGCTGACTATGGCTACACCTTC
TRBV28,TRBJ1-1,.,.,CASSGGLGTEAFF,TGTGCCAGCAGCGGCGGCCTAGGGACTGAAGCTTTCTTT
TRBV12-3/TRBV12-4,TRBJ2-5,TRBD2,.,CASSGGPQETQYF,TGTGCCAGCTCGGGGGGACCGCAAGAGACCCAGTACTTC
TRBV6-5,TRBJ2-1,TRBD2,.,CASSSERGSSYNEQFF,TGTGCCAGCAGTTCTGAGCGGGGGAGCTCCTACAATGAGCAGTTCTTC
TRBV7-9,TRBJ1-3,.,.,CASSFGPGNTIYF,TGTGCCAGCAGCTTTGGGCCCGGAAACACCATATATTTT
TRBV15,TRBJ2-3,.,.,CATRMAPRGAGVDPDTQYF,TGTGCCACCAGAATGGCTCCTAGGGGTGCAGGAGTAGACCCAGATACGCAGTATTTT
TRBV7-9,TRBJ1-1,.,.,CASYHNTEAFF,TGTGCCAGCTACCACAACACTGAAGCTTTCTTT
TRBV11-2,TRBJ2-1,TRBD1,.,CASSLDRGSSYNEQFF,TGTGCCAGCAGCTTGGACAGGGGTAGCTCCTACAATGAGCAGTTCTTC
TRBV28,TRBJ2-7,TRBD2,few,CASSWAGDRGLGVREQYF,TGTGCCAGCAGTTGGGCGGGGGATCGAGGACTAGGGGTTCGCGAGCAGTACTTC
TRBV6-4,TRBJ2-1,TRBD2,.,CASSALPGTSGYNEQFF,TGTGCCAGCAGTGCTCTCCCCGGAACTAGCGGGTACAATGAGCAGTTCTTC
TRBV9,TRBJ1-2,.,.,CASSVAVGAANYGYTF,TGTGCCAGCAGCGTAGCAGTTGGGGCGGCAAACTATGGCTACACCTTC